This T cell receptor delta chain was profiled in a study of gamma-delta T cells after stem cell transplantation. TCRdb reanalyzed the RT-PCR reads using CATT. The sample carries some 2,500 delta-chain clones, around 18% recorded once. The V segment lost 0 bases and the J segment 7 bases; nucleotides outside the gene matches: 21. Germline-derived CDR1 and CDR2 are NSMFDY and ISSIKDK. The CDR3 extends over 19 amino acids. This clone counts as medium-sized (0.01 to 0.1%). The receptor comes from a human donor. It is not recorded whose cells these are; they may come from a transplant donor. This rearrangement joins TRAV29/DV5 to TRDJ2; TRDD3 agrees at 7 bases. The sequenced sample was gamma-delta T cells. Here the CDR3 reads CAASASFWGDSASRAQLFF. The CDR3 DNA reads TGTGCAGCAAGCGCGTCGTTTTGGGGGGATTCTGCTAGTCGAGCACAACTCTTCTTT.